The sequence of this TCR beta chain was determined in a study of T cell repertoires in cytomegalovirus infection. Study-level information: Public TCR beta signatures indicated both CMV infection and matching HLA type.

This clonotype has a handful of counts. Its antigen remains unknown. Overall study findings and caveats: Within the response measured ex vivo, HLA-C-restricted CMV-specific TCR beta clonotypes were dominant.

V trimming: 5 bases; J trimming: 1 base; junction bases outside the gene matches: 8. Germline V gene sequence: CDR1 PRHDT, CDR2 FYEKMQ (reference sequence). The CDR3 contains 18 residues. TCRdb re-called the reads with MiXCR, one entry per CDR3 protein. In the table there are about 890,000 distinct CDR3 sequences, 25% to 40% of which are singletons. This sequence originates from a human donor in good health (CMV status not recorded). Some clones in this sample may be carry-over from other donors' samples. The material sequenced was cultured CD8+ T cells from PBMCs, taken from culture after CMV antigen stimulation. V is TRBV13 and J is TRBJ2-6; 10 bases line up with TRBD1. CDR3 region: CASSPGGQGLSGANVLTF. CDR3 coding DNA: TGTGCCAGCAGCCCGGGGGGACAGGGGCTGTCTGGGGCCAACGTCCTGACTTTC.